This TCR beta chain is drawn from a study of blood T cell repertoires in COVID-19. This clone was seen only once. The table came from immunoSEQ multiplex PCR; TCRdb's copy has only in-frame clones and leaves some out. The sample yields more than 100,000 clones, roughly 89% seen once. Germline V gene sequence: CDR1 MNHNY, CDR2 SVGAGI (reference sequence). There are 13 residues in the CDR3. The V gene end was trimmed by 5 bases and the J gene end by 1 base; junction bases not matched to a gene: 1. This chain joins TRBV6-6 and TRBJ2-7; TRBD2 aligns across 8 bases. Material: peripheral blood. The receptor's source is an elderly woman in a cohort sampled during active COVID-19. The CDR3 reads CASSPGGSYEQYF. The CDR3 DNA reads as TGTGCCAGCAGTCCGGGGGGGTCCTACGAGCAGTACTTC.